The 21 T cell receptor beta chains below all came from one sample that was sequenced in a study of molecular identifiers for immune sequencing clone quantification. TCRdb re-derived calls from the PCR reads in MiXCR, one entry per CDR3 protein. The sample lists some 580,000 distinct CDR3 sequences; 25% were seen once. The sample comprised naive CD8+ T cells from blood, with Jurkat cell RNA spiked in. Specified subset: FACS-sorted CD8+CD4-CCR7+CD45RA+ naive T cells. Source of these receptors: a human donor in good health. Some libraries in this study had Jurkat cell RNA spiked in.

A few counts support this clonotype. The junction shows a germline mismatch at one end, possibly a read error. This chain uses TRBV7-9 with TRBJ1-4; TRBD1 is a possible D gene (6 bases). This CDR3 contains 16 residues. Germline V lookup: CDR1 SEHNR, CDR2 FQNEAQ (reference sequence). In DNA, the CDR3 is TGTTCCAGCAGCTCACACAGGGAAACAACTAATGAAAAACTGTTTTTT. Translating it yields CSSSSHRETTNEKLFF.

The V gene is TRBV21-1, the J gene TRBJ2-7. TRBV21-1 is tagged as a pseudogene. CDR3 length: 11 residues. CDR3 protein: CASVPLDERYF. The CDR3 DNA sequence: TGTGCCAGCGTTCCGTTGGACGAGCGGTACTTC.

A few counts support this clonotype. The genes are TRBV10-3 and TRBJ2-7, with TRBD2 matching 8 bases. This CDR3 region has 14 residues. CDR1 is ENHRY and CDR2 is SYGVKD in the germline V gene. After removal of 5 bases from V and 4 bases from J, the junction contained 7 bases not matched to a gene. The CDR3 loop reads CAISPGLAAYEQYF. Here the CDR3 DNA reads TGTGCCATCAGTCCCGGACTAGCCGCTTACGAGCAGTACTTC.

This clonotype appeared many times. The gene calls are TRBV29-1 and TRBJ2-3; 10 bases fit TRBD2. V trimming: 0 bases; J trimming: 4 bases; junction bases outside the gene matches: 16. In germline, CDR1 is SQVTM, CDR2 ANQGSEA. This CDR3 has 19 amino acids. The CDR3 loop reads CSVEDFRTSGRRVADTQYF. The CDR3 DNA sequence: TGCAGCGTTGAAGACTTCCGGACTAGCGGAAGAAGGGTCGCAGATACGCAGTATTTT.

The CDR3 here is CASSLGNRLGDTEAFF. DNA for the CDR3: TGTGCCAGCAGTTTAGGCAACAGGTTGGGAGACACTGAAGCTTTCTTT. The chain couples TRBV12-3 or TRBV12-4 to TRBJ1-1, with D tentatively TRBD1 (5 bases). The CDR3 is made up of 16 amino acids. The V end lost 1 base, the J end lost 3 bases, and 15 bases lay between the germline ends.

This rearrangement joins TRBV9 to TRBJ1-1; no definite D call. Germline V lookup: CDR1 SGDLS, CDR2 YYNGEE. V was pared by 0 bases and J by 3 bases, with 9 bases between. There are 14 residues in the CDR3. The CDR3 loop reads CASSVGTADTEAFF. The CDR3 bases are TGTGCCAGCAGCGTAGGGACGGCGGACACTGAAGCTTTCTTT.

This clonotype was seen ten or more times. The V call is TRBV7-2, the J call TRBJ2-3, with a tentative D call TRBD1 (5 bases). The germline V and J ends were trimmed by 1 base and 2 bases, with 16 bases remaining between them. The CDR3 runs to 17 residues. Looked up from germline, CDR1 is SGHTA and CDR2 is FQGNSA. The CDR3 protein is CASSLGPRAILTDTQYF. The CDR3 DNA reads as TGTGCCAGCAGCTTAGGTCCCAGGGCCATACTCACAGATACGCAGTATTTT.

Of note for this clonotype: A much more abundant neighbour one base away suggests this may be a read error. The CDR3 nucleotides read TGTGCCAGCAGCCCAGAGGGGGACTCAGGGCCCGAGCAGTACTTC. Translating gives CASSPEGDSGPEQYF. V is TRBV9 and J is TRBJ2-7; D may be TRBD1 or TRBD2 (6 bases each). The germline V and J ends were trimmed by 4 bases and 6 bases, with 20 bases remaining between them. Germline-derived CDR1 and CDR2 are SGDLS and YYNGEE. The CDR3 has 15 amino acids.

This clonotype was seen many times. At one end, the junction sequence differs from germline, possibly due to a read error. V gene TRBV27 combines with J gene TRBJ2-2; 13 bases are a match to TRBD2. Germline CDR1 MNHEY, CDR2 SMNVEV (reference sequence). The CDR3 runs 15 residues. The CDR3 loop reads CASSFGLAGAGELFF. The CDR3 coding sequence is TGTGCCAGCAGTTTCGGACTAGCGGGAGCCGGTGAGCTGTTTTTT.

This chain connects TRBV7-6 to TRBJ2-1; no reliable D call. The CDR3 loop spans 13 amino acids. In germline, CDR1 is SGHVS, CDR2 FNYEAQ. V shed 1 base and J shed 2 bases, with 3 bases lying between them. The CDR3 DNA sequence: TGTGCCAGCAGCTTAGACCCCTACAATGAGCAGTTCTTC. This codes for CASSLDPYNEQFF.

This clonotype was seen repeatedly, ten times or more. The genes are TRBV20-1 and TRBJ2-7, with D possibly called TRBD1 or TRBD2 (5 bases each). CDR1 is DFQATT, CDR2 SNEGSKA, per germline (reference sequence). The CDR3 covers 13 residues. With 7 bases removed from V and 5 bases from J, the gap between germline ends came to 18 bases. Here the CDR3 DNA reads TGCAGTGTCCGGGACCTGAATGAGGACGAGCAGTACTTC. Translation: CSVRDLNEDEQYF.

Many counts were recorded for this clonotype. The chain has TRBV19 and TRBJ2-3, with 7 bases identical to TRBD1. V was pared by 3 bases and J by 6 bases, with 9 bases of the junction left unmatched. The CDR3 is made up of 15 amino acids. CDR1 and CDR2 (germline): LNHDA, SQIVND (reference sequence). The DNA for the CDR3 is TGTGCCAGTAGTATGTCCGACAGGGAAAGGGATACGCAGTATTTT. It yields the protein CASSMSDRERDTQYF.

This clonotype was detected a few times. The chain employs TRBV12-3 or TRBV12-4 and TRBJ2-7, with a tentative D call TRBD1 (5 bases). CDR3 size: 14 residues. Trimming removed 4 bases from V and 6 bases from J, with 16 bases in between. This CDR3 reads CASSSGQGAREQYF. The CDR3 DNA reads TGTGCCAGCAGTTCTGGACAAGGGGCTCGCGAGCAGTACTTC.

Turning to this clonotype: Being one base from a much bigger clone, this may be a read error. CDR3 amino acids: CATSRGRSNQPQHF. Here the CDR3 DNA reads TGTGCCACCAGCAGAGGACGCAGCAATCAGCCCCAGCATTTT. The chain combines TRBV15 with TRBJ1-5; D unclear. V was shortened by 1 base and J by 1 base, with 5 bases between the two germline ends. Germline loops: CDR1 LNHNV, CDR2 YYDKDF (reference sequence). This CDR3 is built from 14 residues.

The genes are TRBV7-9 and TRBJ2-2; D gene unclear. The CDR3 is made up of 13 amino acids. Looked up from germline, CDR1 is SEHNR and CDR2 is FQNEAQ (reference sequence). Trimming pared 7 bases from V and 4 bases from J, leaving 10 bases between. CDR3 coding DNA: TGTGCCAGCATAAATAGAGCCACCGGGGAGCTGTTTTTT. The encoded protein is CASINRATGELFF.

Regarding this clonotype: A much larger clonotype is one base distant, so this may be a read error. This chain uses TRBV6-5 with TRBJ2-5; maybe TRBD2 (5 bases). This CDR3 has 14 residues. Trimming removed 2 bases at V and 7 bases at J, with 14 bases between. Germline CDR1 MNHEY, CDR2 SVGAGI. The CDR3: CASSYDGPSRTQYF. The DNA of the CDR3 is TGTGCCAGCAGTTACGATGGGCCTAGCCGGACCCAGTACTTC.

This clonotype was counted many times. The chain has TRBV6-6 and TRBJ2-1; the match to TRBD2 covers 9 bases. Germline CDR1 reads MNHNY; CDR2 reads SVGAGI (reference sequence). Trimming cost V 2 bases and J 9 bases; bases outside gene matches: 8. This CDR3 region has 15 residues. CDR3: CASSYGGGRGSEQFF. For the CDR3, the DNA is TGTGCCAGCAGTTACGGGGGCGGGAGGGGGAGTGAGCAGTTCTTC.

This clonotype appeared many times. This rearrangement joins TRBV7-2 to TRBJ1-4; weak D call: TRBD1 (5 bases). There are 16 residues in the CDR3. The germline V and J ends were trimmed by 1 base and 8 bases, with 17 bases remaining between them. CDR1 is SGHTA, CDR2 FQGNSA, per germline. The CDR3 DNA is TGTGCCAGCAGCTTAGACGGGGGGATGGGAGAAGAAAAACTGTTTTTT. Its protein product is CASSLDGGMGEEKLFF.

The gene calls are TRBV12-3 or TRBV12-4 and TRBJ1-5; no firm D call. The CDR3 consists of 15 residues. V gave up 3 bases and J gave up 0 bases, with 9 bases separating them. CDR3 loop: CASSFFLNSNQPQHF. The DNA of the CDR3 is TGTGCCAGCAGTTTTTTTTTGAATAGCAATCAGCCCCAGCATTTT.

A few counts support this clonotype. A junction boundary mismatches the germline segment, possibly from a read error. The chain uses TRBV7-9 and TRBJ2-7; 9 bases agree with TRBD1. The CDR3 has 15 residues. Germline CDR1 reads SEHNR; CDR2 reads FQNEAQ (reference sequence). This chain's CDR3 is CASSLLGTGSFEQYF. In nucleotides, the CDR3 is TGTGCCAGCAGCTTATTGGGGACAGGGTCCTTCGAGCAGTACTTC.

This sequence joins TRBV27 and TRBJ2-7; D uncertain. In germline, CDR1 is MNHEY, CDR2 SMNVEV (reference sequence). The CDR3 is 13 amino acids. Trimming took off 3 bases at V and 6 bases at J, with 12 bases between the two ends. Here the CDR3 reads CASSFRSRSEQYF. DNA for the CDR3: TGTGCCAGCAGTTTTAGGTCCCGGTCCGAGCAGTACTTC.